The T cell receptor (beta chain) under discussion was sequenced for a study of T cell repertoires in cytomegalovirus infection. Overall study: Matching HLA type, along with CMV infection, was indicated by public TCR beta signatures.

The germline gives CDR1 SEHNR, CDR2 FQNEAQ (reference sequence). Trimming left V 7 bases short and J 4 bases short, with 19 bases between. The CDR3 is 15 amino acids. This clonotype was seen ten or more times. As yet, its antigen is unknown. TCRdb reprocessed the reads via MiXCR and lists one record per CDR3 protein. This table holds roughly 230,000 distinct CDR3 sequences, about a sixth found once. General observations from the study: The ex vivo response was dominated by HLA-C-restricted CMV-specific TCR beta clonotypes. Cumulative frequency of public TCR beta families picked out carriers of CMV plus the relevant HLA.

What was sequenced was CD8+ T cells from PBMCs. This sequence originates from a human donor in good health (CMV status not recorded). Some clones in this sample may be carry-over from other donors' samples. The rearrangement links TRBV7-9 to TRBJ1-2; perhaps TRBD1 as D (5 bases). CDR3 loop: CASKGWEKGTYGYTF. The CDR3, as DNA: TGTGCCAGCAAAGGGTGGGAGAAGGGGACCTATGGCTACACCTTC.